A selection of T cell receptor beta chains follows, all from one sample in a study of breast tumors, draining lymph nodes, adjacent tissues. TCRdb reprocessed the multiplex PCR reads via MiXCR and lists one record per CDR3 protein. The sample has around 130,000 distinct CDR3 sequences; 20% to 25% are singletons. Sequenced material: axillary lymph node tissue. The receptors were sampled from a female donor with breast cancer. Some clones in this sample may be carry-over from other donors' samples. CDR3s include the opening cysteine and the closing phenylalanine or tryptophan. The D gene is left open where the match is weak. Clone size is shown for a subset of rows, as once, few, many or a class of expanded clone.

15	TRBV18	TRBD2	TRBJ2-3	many	TGTGCCAGCTCACCACCTAGCGGGAGCGAAGATACGCAGTATTTT	CASSPPSGSEDTQYF
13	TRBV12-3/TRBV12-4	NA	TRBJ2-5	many	TGTGCCAGCAGTTTGTGGGGAGCGGAGACCCAGTACTTC	CASSLWGAETQYF
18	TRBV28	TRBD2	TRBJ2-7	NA	TGTGCCAGCAGTTCGCCCCTGGGGGCGGGAGGGCCAATCTACGAGCAGTACTTC	CASSSPLGAGGPIYEQYF
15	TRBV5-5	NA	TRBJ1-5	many	TGTGCCAGCAGCTTGGGAGGAGGGAGCAATCAGCCCCAGCATTTT	CASSLGGGSNQPQHF
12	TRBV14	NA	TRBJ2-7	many	TGTGCCAGCAGCCAGGGGCTATACGAGCAGTACTTC	CASSQGLYEQYF
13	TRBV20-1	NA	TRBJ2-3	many	TGCAGTGCTAGAGCCTCGTGGGGGGATACGCAGTATTTT	CSARASWGDTQYF
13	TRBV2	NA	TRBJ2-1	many	TGTGCCAGCAGTGAGGGATTCTACAATGAGCAGTTCTTC	CASSEGFYNEQFF
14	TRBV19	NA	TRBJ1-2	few	TGTGCCAGTAGTATAGTCGGAGGGGTCTATGGCTACACCTTC	CASSIVGGVYGYTF
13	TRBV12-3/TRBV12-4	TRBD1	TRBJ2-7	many	TGTGCCAGCAGCCCAGGACAGGGGTACGAGCAGTACTTC	CASSPGQGYEQYF
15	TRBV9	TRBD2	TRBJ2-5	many	TGTGCCAGCAGCGTAGGCGGGAGCAACCAAGAGACCCAGTACTTC	CASSVGGSNQETQYF
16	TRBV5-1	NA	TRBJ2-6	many	TGCGCCAGCAGCTCGACAGGTACCTCTGGGGCCAACGTCCTGACTTTC	CASSSTGTSGANVLTF
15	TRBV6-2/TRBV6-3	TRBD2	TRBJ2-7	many	TGTGCCAGCAGGCCGGGGGGAGCGGGGAGCTACGAGCAGTACTTC	CASRPGGAGSYEQYF
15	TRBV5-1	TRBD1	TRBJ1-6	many	TGCGCCAGCAGAAGACAGGGCTCCTATAATTCACCCCTCCACTTT	CASRRQGSYNSPLHF
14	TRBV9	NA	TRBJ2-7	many	TGTGCCAGCAGCGTTACGAGGTCCTCCTACGAGCAGTACTTC	CASSVTRSSYEQYF
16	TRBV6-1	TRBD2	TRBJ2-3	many	TGTGCCAGCAGTGAATGGCCTAGCGGTAGCACAGATACGCAGTATTTT	CASSEWPSGSTDTQYF
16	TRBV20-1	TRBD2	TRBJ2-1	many	TGCAGTGCTAGAGATTTACGCGGGAGGTCCCTTAATGAGCAGTTCTTC	CSARDLRGRSLNEQFF
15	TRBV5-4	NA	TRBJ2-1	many	TGTGCCAGCAGCTTGCCCGGGTCCCGAGTGGGTGAGCAGTTCTTC	CASSLPGSRVGEQFF
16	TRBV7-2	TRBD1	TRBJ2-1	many	TGTGCCAGCAGCTCCTCTCCGGGACAGGGGCCCAATGAGCAGTTCTTC	CASSSSPGQGPNEQFF
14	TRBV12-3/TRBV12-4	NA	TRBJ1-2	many	TGTGCCAGCAGTTTCGGGGGTAGAGACTATGGCTACACCTTC	CASSFGGRDYGYTF
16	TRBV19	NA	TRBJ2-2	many	TGTGCCAGTAGTATCTCCAGACGTAGGAGCACCGGGGAGCTGTTTTTT	CASSISRRRSTGELFF
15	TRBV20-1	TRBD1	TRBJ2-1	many	TGCAGTGCTAGAAAGACAGGGCGCTCCTACAATGAGCAGTTCTTC	CSARKTGRSYNEQFF
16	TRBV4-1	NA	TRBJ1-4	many	TGCGCCAGCAGCCAAGATGTAATAACAACTAATGAAAAACTGTTTTTT	CASSQDVITTNEKLFF
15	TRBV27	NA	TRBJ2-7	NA	TGTGCCAGCAGTTTATTTGCCAGGAGCTCCTACGAGCAGTACTTC	CASSLFARSSYEQYF
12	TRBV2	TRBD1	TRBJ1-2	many	TGTGCCAGCAGAAGGGGGACAGATGGCTACACCTTC	CASRRGTDGYTF
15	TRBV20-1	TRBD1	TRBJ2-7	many	TGCAGTGCTAGAAGGCCGACAGGGGGAATCTACGAGCAGTACTTC	CSARRPTGGIYEQYF
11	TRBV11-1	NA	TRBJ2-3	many	TGTGCCAGCAGTAACACAGATACGCAGTATTTT	CASSNTDTQYF
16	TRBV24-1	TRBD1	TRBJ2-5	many	TGTGCCACCAGTGACTCCGGGACAGCGGACCAAGAGACCCAGTACTTC	CATSDSGTADQETQYF
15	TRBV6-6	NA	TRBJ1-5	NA	TGTGCCAGCAGTGTAGCAGGTCATTTTTATCAGCCCCAGCATTTT	CASSVAGHFYQPQHF
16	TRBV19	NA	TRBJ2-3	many	TGTGCCAGTAGTATATCGCGGTGGCTTAGCACAGATACGCAGTATTTT	CASSISRWLSTDTQYF
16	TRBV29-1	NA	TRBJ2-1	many	TGCAGCGTTGCCCCCGGACTCTACCCTAGATACAATGAGCAGTTCTTC	CSVAPGLYPRYNEQFF